These 25 T cell receptor beta chains share one sample of origin, sequenced in a study of human T cells and chemical hapten exposure. Total RNA was isolated from unfractionated whole blood. TCRdb re-called the 5' RACE reads with MiXCR, one entry per CDR3 protein. Among tens of thousands of distinct CDR3 sequences listed, under 10% were seen once. These receptor sequences come from a male donor in good health.

Many counts were recorded for this clonotype. CDR3 nucleotides: TGTGCCAGCAGCCGCCAAGAGACCCAGTACTTC. Its protein is CASSRQETQYF. This chain joins TRBV5-4 and TRBJ2-5; no clear D. Germline CDR1 SGHNT, CDR2 YYREEE (reference sequence). The length of the CDR3 is 11 residues. The V end was cut by 4 bases, the J end by 1 base, with 2 bases between.

The sample holds a few counts of this clonotype. J is TRBJ2-7 and V is TRBV29-1; D possibly corresponds to TRBD1 (5 bases). CDR1 is SQVTM and CDR2 is ANQGSEA in the germline V gene. There are 14 residues in the CDR3. V lost 7 bases to trimming and J lost 5 bases, with 21 bases between them. In nucleotides, the CDR3 is TGCAGCGCCTTCTTTCGGACATCCGGGCACGAGCAGTACTTC. Protein: CSAFFRTSGHEQYF.

V is TRBV6-2 or TRBV6-3 and J is TRBJ2-4; 9 nucleotides line up with TRBD1. Germline trimming cut 2 bases from V and 14 bases from J; bases unmatched to any gene: 7. The CDR3 sequence is 13 residues long. The V gene's germline CDR1 is MNHEY and CDR2 SVGEGT. The CDR3 coding sequence is TGTGCCAGCAGTTACACCGGGACAGGGAAAAAGTACTTC. Its translation: CASSYTGTGKKYF.

V and J are TRBV7-9 and TRBJ2-1; 7 bases line up with TRBD1. V shed 1 base and J 2 bases; nucleotides not matched to a gene: 8. The CDR3 consists of 17 residues. Germline values: CDR1 SEHNR, CDR2 FQNEAQ (reference sequence). DNA of the CDR3: TGTGCCAGCAGCTTAGTTTCAGGGGGTGGCCCCTACAATGAGCAGTTCTTC. Its protein is CASSLVSGGGPYNEQFF.

V is TRBV5-6 and J is TRBJ2-6, with 7 bases fitting TRBD1. The CDR3 spans 15 residues. CDR1 and CDR2 (germline): SGHDT, YYEEEE. Trimming took 6 bases from V and 4 from J; bases not matched to a gene: 7. CDR3 DNA sequence: TGTGCCAGCAACGAGGGGGCGGTCGGGGCCAACGTCCTGACTTTC. It is translated as CASNEGAVGANVLTF.

This clonotype showed up just a few times. This chain connects TRBV10-3 to TRBJ1-5; tentatively, D is TRBD1 (5 bases). V was pared by 3 bases and J by 5 bases, with 14 bases between. Germline V gives CDR1 ENHRY, CDR2 SYGVKD. The CDR3 length is 15 residues. Here the CDR3 reads CAISDIQGKDQPQHF. For the CDR3, the DNA is TGTGCCATCAGTGATATTCAGGGAAAGGATCAGCCCCAGCATTTT.

V gene TRBV20-1 combines with J gene TRBJ1-1; D unresolved. Trimming stripped 3 bases from V and 1 base from J, with 9 bases between. The CDR3 spans 13 residues. Looked up from germline, CDR1 is DFQATT and CDR2 is SNEGSKA (reference sequence). CDR3 in amino acids: CSASYGPNTEAFF. CDR3 DNA sequence: TGCAGTGCTAGTTATGGCCCGAACACTGAAGCTTTCTTT.

This clonotype was counted many times. This chain uses TRBV11-2 with TRBJ1-1; D unresolved. Germline values: CDR1 SGHAT, CDR2 FQNNGV. The CDR3 length is 11 residues. V lost 4 bases and J lost 6, with 6 bases in between. For the CDR3, the DNA is TGTGCCAGCAGCTCTCGGCCTGAAGCTTTCTTT. Its translation is CASSSRPEAFF.

The chain couples TRBV12-3 or TRBV12-4 to TRBJ1-2; maybe TRBD1 (6 bases). This CDR3 has 12 residues. Trimming left V 6 bases short and J 9 bases short, with 14 bases between. CDR3 nucleotide sequence: TGTGCCAGCAGACCCTTCACAGGGAGCTACACCTTC. The encoded protein is CASRPFTGSYTF.

The chain uses TRBV12-3 or TRBV12-4 and TRBJ2-7; 7 bases are a match to TRBD2. V was clipped by 6 bases and J by 7 bases; unmatched bases: 15. This CDR3 region has 15 residues. This CDR3 reads CASRPSGAVLWEQYF. CDR3 DNA sequence: TGTGCCAGCAGACCGAGCGGGGCCGTCTTGTGGGAGCAGTACTTC.

This clonotype came up many times. CDR3 protein: CSALGGQYEQYF. CDR3 nucleotides: TGCAGTGCCTTGGGCGGACAGTACGAGCAGTACTTC. The V and J genes are TRBV20-1 and TRBJ2-7, with D perhaps matching TRBD1 (6 bases). Trimming shortened V by 6 bases and J by 4 bases, and 13 bases separated the two germline ends. This CDR3 has 12 residues. Per germline, CDR1 DFQATT and CDR2 SNEGSKA (reference sequence).

This chain connects TRBV10-3 to TRBJ1-4; D gene unclear. V lost 8 bases, J lost 3 bases, and 13 bases lay in between. CDR1 and CDR2 from the germline V gene are ENHRY and SYGVKD. The CDR3 spans 14 residues. CDR3 protein: CAISAAGPNEKLFF. CDR3 nucleotide sequence: TGTGCCATCTCAGCGGCAGGACCTAATGAAAAACTGTTTTTT.

In its sample, this clonotype was seen many times. The V call is TRBV7-9, the J call TRBJ1-1, with D possibly TRBD1 on 6 matching bases. V lost 5 bases, J lost 1 base, and 23 bases lay in between. This CDR3 has 18 residues. Germline V gene sequence: CDR1 SEHNR, CDR2 FQNEAQ (reference sequence). CDR3 nucleotides: TGTGCCAGCAGCCCTAGCGGGGGGCTAGGGGATGCGAACACTGAAGCTTTCTTT. Encoded protein: CASSPSGGLGDANTEAFF.

This clonotype was detected a few times. This chain links TRBV7-9 with TRBJ2-1; 9 nucleotides match TRBD2. The junction had 8 bases not matched to a gene; V was cut back by 2 bases and J by 0 bases. The CDR3 is made up of 18 amino acids. The germline gives CDR1 SEHNR, CDR2 FQNEAQ (reference sequence). The CDR3 region is CASSLRLAGPVSYNEQFF. The CDR3, as DNA: TGTGCCAGCAGCTTAAGGCTAGCGGGACCCGTCTCCTACAATGAGCAGTTCTTC.

Details on this clonotype: This may be a read error, as it is one base from a much larger clone. V usage is TRBV29-1 and J usage is TRBJ2-5; TRBD2 agrees at 12 bases. CDR3 size: 14 residues. With V trimmed by 4 bases and J by 5 bases, 5 bases remained unmatched. Germline CDR1 SQVTM, CDR2 ANQGSEA. DNA for the CDR3: TGCAGCGTTGCGACTAGCGGGAGATGCGAGACCCAGTACTTC. Its translation is CSVATSGRCETQYF. Filled out from reference TRBV29-1 and TRBJ2-5, the complete variable domain reads SAVISQKPSRDICQRGTSLTIQCQVDSQVTMMFWYRQQPGQSLTLIATANQGSEATYESGFVIDKFPISRPNLTFSTLTVSNMSPEDSSIYLCSVATSGRCETQYFGPGTRLLVL.

The chain carries TRBV12-3 or TRBV12-4 and TRBJ2-3; D is unclear. Trimming stripped 4 bases from V and 6 bases from J, with 14 bases between. The CDR3 is 14 residues long. CDR3 in amino acids: CASSSGSQGDTQYF. CDR3 DNA sequence: TGTGCCAGCAGTTCCGGGTCCCAAGGGGATACGCAGTATTTT.

CDR3 DNA: TGTGCCAGCAGTGAAGCGGGCTTTAGCGGGAGTGAGACCCAGTACTTC. Its translation: CASSEAGFSGSETQYF. The rearrangement links TRBV6-1 to TRBJ2-5, with TRBD2 matching 9 bases. Germline CDR1 MNHNS, CDR2 SASEGT. Unmatched junction bases numbered 7, after V lost 0 bases and J lost 5 bases. The CDR3 runs 16 residues.

This clonotype was found a few times. CDR3: CASSFRDSTDTQYF. The CDR3 DNA reads TGTGCCAGCAGCTTCAGGGACAGCACAGATACGCAGTATTTT. The chain uses TRBV11-1 and TRBJ2-3, with D perhaps matching TRBD1 or TRBD2 (5 bases each). V dropped 3 bases and J dropped 0 bases, with 7 bases sitting between them. This CDR3 is 14 amino acids long. Per the germline V gene, CDR1 is SGHAT and CDR2 is FQDESV (reference sequence).

This clonotype has a handful of counts. The CDR3 DNA reads TGCAGCGTCGCGCATTCAGGGACGGAGACCCAGTACTTC. The encoded protein is CSVAHSGTETQYF. V usage is TRBV29-1 and J usage is TRBJ2-5; D could derive from TRBD1 or TRBD2 (5 bases each). The germline CDR1 and CDR2 sequences are SQVTM and ANQGSEA. V gave up 6 bases and J gave up 5 bases, with 16 bases separating them. The CDR3 consists of 13 residues. Complete variable domain (other parts from reference TRBV29-1 and TRBJ2-5): SAVISQKPSRDICQRGTSLTIQCQVDSQVTMMFWYRQQPGQSLTLIATANQGSEATYESGFVIDKFPISRPNLTFSTLTVSNMSPEDSSIYLCSVAHSGTETQYFGPGTRLLVL.

The chain joins TRBV12-3 or TRBV12-4 to TRBJ2-7, with D perhaps being TRBD1 or TRBD2 (5 bases each). Trimming left V 5 bases short and J 4 bases short, with 15 bases between. The CDR3 consists of 14 residues. The CDR3 DNA sequence: TGTGCCAGCAGTCCGGGGACGCCGGCGTACGAGCAGTACTTC. This encodes CASSPGTPAYEQYF.

The chain uses TRBV6-1 and TRBJ1-1, with D hard to call. Germline loops: CDR1 MNHNS, CDR2 SASEGT. The CDR3 consists of 14 residues. V was trimmed by 2 bases and J by 5 bases, leaving 12 bases between them. The CDR3 sequence is CASSESWEVTEAFF. The CDR3 DNA sequence: TGTGCCAGCAGTGAAAGTTGGGAGGTTACTGAAGCTTTCTTT.

This clonotype was seen a few times. The chain couples TRBV3-1 to TRBJ1-1; D gene unclear. The CDR3 is 13 amino acids. CDR1 is LGHDT and CDR2 is YNNKEL in the germline V gene (reference sequence). V was pared by 5 bases and J by 6 bases, with 13 bases between. Here the CDR3 DNA reads TGTGCCAGCAGCTCTCGTCGGGAGTCTGAAGCTTTCTTT. The encoded protein is CASSSRRESEAFF.

The chain employs TRBV12-3 or TRBV12-4 and TRBJ2-1; D is unresolved. The ends were cut back, 1 base at V and 5 bases at J, with 6 bases in the middle. This CDR3 is 13 amino acids long. The CDR3 DNA reads as TGTGCCAGCAGTTTAGATGAGAACAATGAGCAGTTCTTC. Its translation is CASSLDENNEQFF.

This clonotype has at least ten counts. V usage is TRBV3-1 and J usage is TRBJ2-6; D possibly corresponds to TRBD2 (5 bases). CDR1 and CDR2 (germline): LGHDT, YNNKEL (reference sequence). This CDR3 has 20 residues. Trimming took off 4 bases at V and 2 bases at J, with 24 bases between the two ends. In DNA form, the CDR3 reads TGTGCCAGCAGCCTCCTGGAGGCGGGCCCCGGTCGGGCTGGGGCCAACGTCCTGACTTTC. This gives the protein CASSLLEAGPGRAGANVLTF.

The rearrangement uses TRBV19 and TRBJ2-7, with D tentatively TRBD1 or TRBD2 (5 bases each). CDR1 is LNHDA and CDR2 is SQIVND in the germline V gene (reference sequence). Trimming removed 0 bases at V and 1 base at J, with 16 bases between. The CDR3 totals 17 residues. The chain's CDR3 is CASSIEGETARSYEQYF. Written as DNA, the CDR3 is TGTGCCAGTAGTATAGAGGGAGAGACAGCCCGTTCCTACGAGCAGTACTTC. The full variable domain, its missing parts supplied by reference TRBV19 and TRBJ2-7, is DGGITQSPKYLFRKEGQNVTLSCEQNLNHDAMYWYRQDPGQGLRLIYYSQIVNDFQKGDIAEGYSVSREKKESFPLTVTSAQKNPTAFYLCASSIEGETARSYEQYFGPGTRLTVT.